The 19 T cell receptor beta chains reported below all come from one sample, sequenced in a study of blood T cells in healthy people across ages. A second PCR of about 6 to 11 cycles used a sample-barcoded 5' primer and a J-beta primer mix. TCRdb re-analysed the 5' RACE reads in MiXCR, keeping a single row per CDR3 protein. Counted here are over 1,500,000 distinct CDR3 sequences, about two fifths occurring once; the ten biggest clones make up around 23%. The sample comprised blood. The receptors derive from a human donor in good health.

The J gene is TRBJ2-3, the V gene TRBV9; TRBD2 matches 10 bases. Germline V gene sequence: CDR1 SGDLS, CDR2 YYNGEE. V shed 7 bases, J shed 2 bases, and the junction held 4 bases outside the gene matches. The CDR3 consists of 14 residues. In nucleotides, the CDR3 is TGTGCCAGCGCCCTAGCGGGGGACACAGATACGCAGTATTTT. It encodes CASALAGDTDTQYF. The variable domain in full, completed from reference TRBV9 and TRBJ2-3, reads DSGVTQTPKHLITATGQRVTLRCSPRSGDLSVYWYQQSLDQGLQFLIQYYNGEERAKGNILERFSAQQFPDLHSELNLSSLELGDSALYFCASALAGDTDTQYFGPGTRLTVL.

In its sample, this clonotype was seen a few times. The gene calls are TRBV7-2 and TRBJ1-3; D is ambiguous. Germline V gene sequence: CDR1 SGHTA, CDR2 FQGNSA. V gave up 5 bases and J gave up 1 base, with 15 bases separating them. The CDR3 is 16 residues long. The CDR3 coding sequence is TGTGCCAGCAGCCCCGGATCGTATATTTCTGGAAACACCATATATTTT. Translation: CASSPGSYISGNTIYF.

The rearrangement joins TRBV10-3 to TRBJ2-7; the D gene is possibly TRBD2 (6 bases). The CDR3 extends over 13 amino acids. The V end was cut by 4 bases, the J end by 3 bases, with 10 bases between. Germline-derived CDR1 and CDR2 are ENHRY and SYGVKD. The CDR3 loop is CAISGGTYYEQYF. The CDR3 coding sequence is TGTGCCATCAGTGGAGGGACTTACTACGAGCAGTACTTC.

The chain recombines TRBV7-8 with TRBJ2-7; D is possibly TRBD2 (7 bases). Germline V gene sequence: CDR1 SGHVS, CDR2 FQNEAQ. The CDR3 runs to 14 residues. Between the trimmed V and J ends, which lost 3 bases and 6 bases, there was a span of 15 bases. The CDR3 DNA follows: TGTGCCAGCAGCTTTCGGGGGGCCTTCTGCGAGCAGTACTTC. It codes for CASSFRGAFCEQYF.

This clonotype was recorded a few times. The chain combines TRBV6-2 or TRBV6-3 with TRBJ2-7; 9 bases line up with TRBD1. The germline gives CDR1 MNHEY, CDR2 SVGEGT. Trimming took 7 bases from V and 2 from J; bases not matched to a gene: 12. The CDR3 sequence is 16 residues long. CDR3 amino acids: CASTEIGTGSPYEQYF. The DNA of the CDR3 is TGTGCCAGCACCGAAATTGGGACAGGGTCCCCCTACGAGCAGTACTTC.

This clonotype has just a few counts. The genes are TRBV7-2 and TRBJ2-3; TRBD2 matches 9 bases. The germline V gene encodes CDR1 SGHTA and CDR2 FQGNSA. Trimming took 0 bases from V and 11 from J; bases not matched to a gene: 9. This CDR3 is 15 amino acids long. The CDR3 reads CASSLAGASGVGQYF. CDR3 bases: TGTGCCAGCAGCTTAGCGGGCGCTAGCGGGGTGGGGCAGTATTTT.

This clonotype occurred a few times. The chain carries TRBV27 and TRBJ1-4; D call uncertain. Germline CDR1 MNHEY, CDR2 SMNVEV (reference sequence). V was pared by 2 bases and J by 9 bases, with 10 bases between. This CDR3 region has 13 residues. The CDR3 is CASSLGFGKKLFF. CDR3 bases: TGTGCCAGCAGTTTAGGATTTGGGAAAAAACTGTTTTTT.

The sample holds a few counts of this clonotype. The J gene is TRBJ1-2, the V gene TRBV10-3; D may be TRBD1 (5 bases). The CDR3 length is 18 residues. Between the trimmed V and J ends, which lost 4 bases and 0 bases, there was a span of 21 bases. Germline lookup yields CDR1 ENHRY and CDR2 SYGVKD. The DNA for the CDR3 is TGTGCCATCAGTGCCCCGTGGACCGGGACGGTGACTAACTATGGCTACACCTTC. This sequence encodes CAISAPWTGTVTNYGYTF.

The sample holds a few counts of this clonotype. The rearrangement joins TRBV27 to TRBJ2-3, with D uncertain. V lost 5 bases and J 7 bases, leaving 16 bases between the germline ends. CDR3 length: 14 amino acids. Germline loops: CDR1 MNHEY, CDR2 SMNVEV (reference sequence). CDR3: CASSPPQPLHTQYF. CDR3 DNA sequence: TGTGCCAGCAGTCCCCCACAACCACTCCATACGCAGTATTTT.

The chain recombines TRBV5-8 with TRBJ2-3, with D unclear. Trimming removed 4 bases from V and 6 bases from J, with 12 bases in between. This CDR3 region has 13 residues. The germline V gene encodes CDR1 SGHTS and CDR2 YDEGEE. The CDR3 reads CASSPPPYDTQYF. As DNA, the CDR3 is TGTGCCAGCAGCCCCCCGCCTTACGATACGCAGTATTTT.

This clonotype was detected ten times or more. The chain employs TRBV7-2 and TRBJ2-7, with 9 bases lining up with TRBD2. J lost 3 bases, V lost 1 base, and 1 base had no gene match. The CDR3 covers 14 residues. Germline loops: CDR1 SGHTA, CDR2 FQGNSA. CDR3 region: CASSLGGGVYEQYF. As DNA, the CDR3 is TGTGCCAGCAGCTTAGGCGGGGGGGTCTACGAGCAGTACTTC.

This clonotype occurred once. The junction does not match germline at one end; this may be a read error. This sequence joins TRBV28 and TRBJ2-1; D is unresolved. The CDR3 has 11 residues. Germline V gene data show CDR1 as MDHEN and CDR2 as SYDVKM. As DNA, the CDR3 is TGCGCCAGCAGTTTAGTTGTAGAACTGTTCTTC. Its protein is CASSLVVELFF.

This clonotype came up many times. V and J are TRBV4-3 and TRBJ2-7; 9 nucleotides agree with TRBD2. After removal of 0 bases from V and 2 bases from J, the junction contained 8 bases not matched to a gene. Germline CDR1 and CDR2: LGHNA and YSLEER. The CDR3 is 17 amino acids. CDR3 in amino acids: CASSQDLTAGGAYEQYF. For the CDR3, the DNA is TGCGCCAGCAGCCAAGATTTGACAGCGGGGGGAGCCTACGAGCAGTACTTC.

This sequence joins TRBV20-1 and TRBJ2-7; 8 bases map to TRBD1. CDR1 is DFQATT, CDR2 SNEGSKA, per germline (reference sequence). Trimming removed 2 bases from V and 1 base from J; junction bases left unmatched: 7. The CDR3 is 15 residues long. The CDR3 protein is CSARRETGVSYEQYF. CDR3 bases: TGCAGTGCTAGAAGGGAGACAGGGGTTTCCTACGAGCAGTACTTC.

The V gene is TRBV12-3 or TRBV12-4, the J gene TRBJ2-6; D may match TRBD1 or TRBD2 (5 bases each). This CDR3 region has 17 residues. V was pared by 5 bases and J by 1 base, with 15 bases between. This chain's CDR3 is CASSPREIPSGANVLTF. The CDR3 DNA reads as TGTGCCAGCAGTCCCAGGGAGATACCATCTGGGGCCAACGTCCTGACTTTC.

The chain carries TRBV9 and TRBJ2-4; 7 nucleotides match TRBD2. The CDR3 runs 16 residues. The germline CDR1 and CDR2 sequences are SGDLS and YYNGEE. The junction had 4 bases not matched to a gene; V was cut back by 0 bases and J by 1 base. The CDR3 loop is CASSVGEGLAKNIQYF. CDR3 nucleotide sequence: TGTGCCAGCAGCGTAGGGGAGGGACTGGCCAAAAACATTCAGTACTTC.

The CDR3 DNA follows: TGTGCCATCAGCCGACAGGGCGAAAACACTGAAGCTTTCTTT. It yields the protein CAISRQGENTEAFF. This chain uses TRBV10-3 with TRBJ1-1; TRBD1 aligns across 7 bases. The CDR3 is made up of 14 amino acids. V trimming: 6 bases; J trimming: 2 bases; junction bases outside the gene matches: 6. Germline CDR1 is ENHRY and CDR2 is SYGVKD.

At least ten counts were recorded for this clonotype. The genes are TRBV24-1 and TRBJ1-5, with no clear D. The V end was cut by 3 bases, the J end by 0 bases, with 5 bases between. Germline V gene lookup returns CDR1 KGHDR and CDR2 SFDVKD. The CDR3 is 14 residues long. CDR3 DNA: TGTGCCACCAGTGATCTCTATAGCAATCAGCCCCAGCATTTT. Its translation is CATSDLYSNQPQHF.

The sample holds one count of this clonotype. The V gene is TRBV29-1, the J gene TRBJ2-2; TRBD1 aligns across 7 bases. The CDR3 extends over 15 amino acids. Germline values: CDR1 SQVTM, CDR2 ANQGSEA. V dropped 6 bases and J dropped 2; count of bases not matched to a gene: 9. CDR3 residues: CSVTGVRVNTGELFF. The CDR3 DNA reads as TGCAGCGTAACAGGGGTACGGGTTAACACCGGGGAGCTGTTTTTT.